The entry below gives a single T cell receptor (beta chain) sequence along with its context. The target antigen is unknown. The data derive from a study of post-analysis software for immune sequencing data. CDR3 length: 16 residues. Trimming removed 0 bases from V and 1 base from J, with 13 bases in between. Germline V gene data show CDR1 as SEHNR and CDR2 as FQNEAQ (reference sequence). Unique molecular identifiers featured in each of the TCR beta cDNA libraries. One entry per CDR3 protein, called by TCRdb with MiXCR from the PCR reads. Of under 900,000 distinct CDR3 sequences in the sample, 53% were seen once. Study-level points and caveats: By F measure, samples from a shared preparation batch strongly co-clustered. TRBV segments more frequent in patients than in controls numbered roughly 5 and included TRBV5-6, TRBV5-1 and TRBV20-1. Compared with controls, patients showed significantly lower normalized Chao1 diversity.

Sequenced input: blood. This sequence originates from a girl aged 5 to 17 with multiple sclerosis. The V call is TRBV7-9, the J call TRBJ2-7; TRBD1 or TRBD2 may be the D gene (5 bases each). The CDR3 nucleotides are TGTGCCAGCAGCTTAGCGCCCGGGGACGGGTCCTACGAGCAGTACTTC. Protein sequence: CASSLAPGDGSYEQYF. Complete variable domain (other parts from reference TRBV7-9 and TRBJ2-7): DTGVSQNPRHKITKRGQNVTFRCDPISEHNRLYWYRQTLGQGPEFLTYFQNEAQLEKSRLLSDRFSAERPKGSFSTLEIQRTEQGDSAMYLCASSLAPGDGSYEQYFGPGTRLTVT.